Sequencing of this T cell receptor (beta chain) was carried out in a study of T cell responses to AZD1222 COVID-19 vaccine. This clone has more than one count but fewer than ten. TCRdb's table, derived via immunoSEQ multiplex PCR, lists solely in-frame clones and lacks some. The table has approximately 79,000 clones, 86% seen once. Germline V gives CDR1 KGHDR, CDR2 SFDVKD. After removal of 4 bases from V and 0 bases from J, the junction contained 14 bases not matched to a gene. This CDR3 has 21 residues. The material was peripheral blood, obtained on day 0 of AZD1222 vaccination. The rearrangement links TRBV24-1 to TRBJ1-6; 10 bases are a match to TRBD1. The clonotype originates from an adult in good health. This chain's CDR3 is CATSDSGTGDSLSSYNSPLHF. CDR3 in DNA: TGTGCCACCAGTGACTCCGGGACAGGGGACTCTCTGAGCTCCTATAATTCACCCCTCCACTTT.